This TCR beta chain comes out of a study of cytomegalovirus exposure and HLA in healthy donors. Study-level information: Among the 300 to 400 donors who were genotyped, about 80% fell in the genetic ancestry cluster that is associated with self-reported Caucasian donors.

Findings and limits, study-wide: Roughly uniform sequencing depth across donors was assumed, possibly incorrectly. It was fewer than 200 TCR beta chains that were listed as cytomegalovirus-associated.

A remark on this clone: Its matching antigen is unknown.

The PCR was carried out with 60 Vbeta primers and 13 Jbeta primers. Generated by immunoSEQ multiplex PCR, the TCRdb table keeps only in-frame clones and is missing some. In the table there are about 160,000 clones, 70% to 90% of which are singletons. The sequencing sample was made of PBMCs. The receptor comes from a woman aged 25 to 45 in good health and CMV-seropositive.

The CDR3 DNA reads as TGCGCCAGCAGCCGGGACAGTGGTAATTCACCCCTCCACTTT. Translation: CASSRDSGNSPLHF. The rearrangement links TRBV5-1 to TRBJ1-6; 7 bases fit TRBD1. The CDR3 consists of 14 residues. V lost 4 bases, J lost 6 bases, and 4 bases stayed unmatched. Germline V gene lookup returns CDR1 SGHRS and CDR2 YFSETQ.